These 28 T cell receptor beta chains share one sample of origin, sequenced in a study of shared clonotypes between healthy human individuals. CD8 cells classed as naive were CD45RO-negative and positively selected for CCR7, excluding terminally differentiated effector memory CD45RA+ cells. Only in-frame clones appear in the TCRdb table, and some are missing; sequencing was by immunoSEQ multiplex PCR. Seen here are hundreds of thousands of clones, around 96% observed once, and the top ten hold more than 0.085%. The specimen was naive CD8+ T cells sorted from blood. The source of these receptors is a woman younger than 45 in good health.

V usage is TRBV14 and J usage is TRBJ1-4; 10 bases are shared with TRBD1. The CDR3 is 15 residues long. Germline CDR1 SGHDN, CDR2 FVKESK. Germline trimming cut 3 bases from V and 4 bases from J; bases unmatched to any gene: 2. This CDR3 is CASSQWTGGNEKLFF. CDR3 bases: TGTGCCAGCAGCCAGTGGACAGGGGGTAATGAAAAACTGTTTTTT.

This rearrangement joins TRBV6-1 to TRBJ2-5; TRBD2 might be the D (6 bases). Germline values: CDR1 MNHNS, CDR2 SASEGT. There are 13 residues in the CDR3. Trimming took off 8 bases at V and 5 bases at J, with 15 bases between the two ends. This chain's CDR3 is CASWDFPAETQYF. CDR3 DNA sequence: TGTGCCAGCTGGGACTTTCCTGCGGAGACCCAGTACTTC.

A word on this clone: The identical CDR3 is also encoded by other nucleotide sequences in the sample. The chain links TRBV27 to TRBJ2-7; D is perhaps TRBD1 (5 bases). Germline V gives CDR1 MNHEY, CDR2 SMNVEV (reference sequence). The CDR3 sequence is 13 residues long. Deletions cut 3 bases from V and 2 bases from J, with 8 bases between. The chain's CDR3 is CASSFGRAYEQYF. CDR3 nucleotides: TGTGCCAGCAGTTTTGGCAGGGCCTACGAGCAGTACTTC.

V and J are TRBV29-1 and TRBJ2-7; 14 bases align to TRBD2. CDR1 SQVTM and CDR2 ANQGSEA come from the germline V gene. The CDR3 is 12 amino acids. Trimming at V came to 6 bases and at J to 12 bases, leaving 7 bases not matched to a gene. Written as DNA, the CDR3 is TGCAGCGTGGCTGGGACTAGCGGGAGTTGGTACTTC. This encodes CSVAGTSGSWYF.

CDR3 nucleotide sequence: TGTGCCACCAGCATTCCGGCGGGAGGGTTTGAGACCCAGTACTTC. Encoded protein: CATSIPAGGFETQYF. The chain links TRBV15 to TRBJ2-5, with 9 bases matching TRBD2. There are 15 residues in the CDR3. Germline CDR1 LNHNV, CDR2 YYDKDF (reference sequence). The V gene end was trimmed by 4 bases and the J gene end by 5 bases; junction bases not matched to a gene: 8. The whole variable domain, remainder taken from reference TRBV15 and TRBJ2-5, is DAMVIQNPRYQVTQFGKPVTLSCSQTLNHNVMYWYQQKSSQAPKLLFHYYDKDFNNEADTPDNFQSRRPNTSFCFLDIRSPGLGDTAMYLCATSIPAGGFETQYFGPGTRLLVL.

This sequence joins TRBV29-1 and TRBJ2-1, with 14 positions matching TRBD2. The CDR3 spans 15 residues. The germline CDR1 and CDR2 sequences are SQVTM and ANQGSEA. V shed 5 bases, J shed 7 bases, and the junction held 7 bases outside the gene matches. The CDR3 here is CSVRGLAGGWNEQFF. For the CDR3, the DNA is TGCAGCGTTCGAGGACTAGCGGGAGGTTGGAATGAGCAGTTCTTC.

The rearrangement uses TRBV7-9 and TRBJ1-4; D is unclear. There are 12 residues in the CDR3. Deletions cut 3 bases from V and 8 bases from J, with 7 bases between. The germline V gene has CDR1 SEHNR and CDR2 FQNEAQ (reference sequence). The CDR3 protein is CASSFGGEKLFF. The CDR3 DNA reads TGTGCCAGCAGCTTTGGAGGGGAAAAACTGTTTTTT. Full variable domain (missing parts from reference TRBV7-9 and TRBJ1-4): DTGVSQNPRHKITKRGQNVTFRCDPISEHNRLYWYRQTLGQGPEFLTYFQNEAQLEKSRLLSDRFSAERPKGSFSTLEIQRTEQGDSAMYLCASSFGGEKLFFGSGTQLSVL.

This chain links TRBV11-1 with TRBJ1-1, with no clear D. The V gene lost 4 bases and the J gene lost 1 base, with 19 bases spanning the gap. Germline CDR1 and CDR2: SGHAT and FQDESV (reference sequence). The CDR3 loop spans 17 amino acids. CDR3 coding DNA: TGTGCCAGCAGCTCCCATCCCGAGGTAGGTCAGAACACTGAAGCTTTCTTT. It is translated as CASSSHPEVGQNTEAFF.

On this clone: Other DNA sequences in the sample encode the same CDR3. V is TRBV7-3 and J is TRBJ2-7; D gene unclear. Trimming left V 5 bases short and J 0 bases short, with 8 bases between. Germline-derived CDR1 and CDR2 are SGHTA and FQGTGA. The CDR3 covers 13 residues. CDR3 sequence (DNA): TGTGCCAGCAGCCTATCAGACTCCTACGAGCAGTACTTC. This encodes CASSLSDSYEQYF.

The J gene is TRBJ1-5, the V gene TRBV6-5; D not resolved. The ends were cut back, 2 bases at V and 4 bases at J, with 9 bases in the middle. Germline V gene data show CDR1 as MNHEY and CDR2 as SVGAGI. The CDR3 contains 14 residues. As DNA, the CDR3 is TGTGCCAGCAGTTACGGGCCTCCGAATCAGCCCCAGCATTTT. As protein: CASSYGPPNQPQHF.

The chain is built from TRBV5-6 and TRBJ2-1; D gene unclear. In germline, CDR1 is SGHDT, CDR2 YYEEEE. This CDR3 comprises 18 residues. V lost 2 bases to trimming and J lost 0 bases, with 18 bases between them. The CDR3 spells CASSFLPQRSLSYNEQFF. Here the CDR3 DNA reads TGTGCCAGCAGCTTTTTACCTCAAAGAAGCCTCTCCTACAATGAGCAGTTCTTC.

V is TRBV29-1 and J is TRBJ2-7; D unresolved. This CDR3 has 13 residues. Germline loops: CDR1 SQVTM, CDR2 ANQGSEA. Between the trimmed V and J ends, which lost 3 bases and 3 bases, there was a span of 12 bases. CDR3 region: CSVETGSDYEQYF. The CDR3 nucleotides read TGCAGCGTTGAGACCGGGTCGGACTACGAGCAGTACTTC.

The chain carries TRBV6-6 and TRBJ2-1; 12 positions agree with TRBD1. There are 15 residues in the CDR3. Germline-derived CDR1 and CDR2 are MNHNY and SVGAGI (reference sequence). The junction had 6 bases not matched to a gene; V was cut back by 6 bases and J by 6 bases. Written as DNA, the CDR3 is TGTGCCAGCAGCCCCGGGACAGGGGGCTTCAATGAGCAGTTCTTC. Amino acid sequence: CASSPGTGGFNEQFF.

V gene TRBV6-6 combines with J gene TRBJ1-5, with D uncertain. The germline V gene has CDR1 MNHNY and CDR2 SVGAGI (reference sequence). This CDR3 is built from 13 residues. Trimming took off 6 bases at V and 4 bases at J, with 10 bases between the two ends. CDR3 DNA: TGTGCCAGCAGCCGAGTGCAGAATCAGCCCCAGCATTTT. It yields the protein CASSRVQNQPQHF.

Only one count was recorded for this clone. J is TRBJ1-1 and V is TRBV28; perhaps TRBD1 as D (5 bases). Germline V CDR1 and CDR2: MDHEN, SYDVKM. This CDR3 is 14 amino acids long. Trimming removed 3 bases from V and 4 bases from J, with 12 bases in between. CDR3 DNA: TGTGCCAGCAGTTTCAGGGTGGTGGGCACTGAAGCTTTCTTT. Translated: CASSFRVVGTEAFF. Based on the CDR3 plus reference TRBV28 and TRBJ1-1, the full variable domain is DVKVTQSSRYLVKRTGEKVFLECVQDMDHENMFWYRQDPGLGLRLIYFSYDVKMKEKGDIPEGYSVSREKKERFSLILESASTNQTSMYLCASSFRVVGTEAFFGQGTRLTVV.

The chain carries TRBV7-9 and TRBJ2-4; TRBD1 matches 7 bases. J gave up 1 base and V 2 bases, and 11 bases lay outside the gene matches. Germline values: CDR1 SEHNR, CDR2 FQNEAQ (reference sequence). This CDR3 is 18 amino acids long. In DNA, the CDR3 is TGTGCCAGCAGCTTATACAGGGGAAACGCTCTCGCCAAAAACATTCAGTACTTC. As protein: CASSLYRGNALAKNIQYF. Combining the CDR3 with reference TRBV7-9 and TRBJ2-4 gives the whole variable domain DTGVSQNPRHKITKRGQNVTFRCDPISEHNRLYWYRQTLGQGPEFLTYFQNEAQLEKSRLLSDRFSAERPKGSFSTLEIQRTEQGDSAMYLCASSLYRGNALAKNIQYFGAGTRLSVL.

V gene TRBV11-2 combines with J gene TRBJ1-1; D unclear. The germline CDR1 and CDR2 sequences are SGHAT and FQNNGV. V gave up 5 bases and J gave up 11 bases, with 15 bases separating them. CDR3 size: 12 residues. The CDR3: CASSLGSPIAFF. The CDR3, as DNA: TGTGCCAGCAGCCTAGGATCTCCTATTGCTTTCTTT.

This clone was picked up one time. The chain couples TRBV11-2 to TRBJ2-1; 7 positions agree with TRBD1. Losses at the gene ends were 3 bases for V and 10 bases for J; bases not matched to a gene: 6. CDR3 size: 13 residues. Germline V gene data show CDR1 as SGHAT and CDR2 as FQNNGV. CDR3 nucleotides: TGTGCCAGCAGCTTCGACAGGGTAAAAGAGCAGTTCTTC. It is translated as CASSFDRVKEQFF.

This clone has only a few counts. The chain recombines TRBV9 with TRBJ1-5; 7 bases match TRBD1. V shed 4 bases, J shed 7 bases, and the junction held 11 bases outside the gene matches. The length of the CDR3 is 15 residues. CDR1 and CDR2 (germline): SGDLS, YYNGEE. The CDR3 sequence is CASSPTRDSRQPQHF. The CDR3 nucleotides are TGTGCCAGCAGCCCCACTCGGGACAGCAGGCAGCCCCAGCATTTT.

The chain carries TRBV7-3 and TRBJ2-5; the match to TRBD2 covers 7 bases. The junction had 8 bases not matched to a gene; V was cut back by 5 bases and J by 5 bases. The germline V gene has CDR1 SGHTA and CDR2 FQGTGA. CDR3 size: 14 residues. The CDR3 reads CASSRSYGGETQYF. The CDR3 coding sequence is TGTGCCAGCAGCCGGAGCTACGGGGGGGAGACCCAGTACTTC.

V gene TRBV5-4 combines with J gene TRBJ2-5; either TRBD1 or TRBD2 may supply D (5 bases each). Trimming stripped 7 bases from V and 3 bases from J, with 13 bases between. Germline loops: CDR1 SGHNT, CDR2 YYREEE (reference sequence). The CDR3 spans 13 residues. The CDR3 is CASSLLGEETQYF. For the CDR3, the DNA is TGTGCCAGCTCCTTGTTGGGGGAAGAGACCCAGTACTTC.

The chain employs TRBV27 and TRBJ2-7; tentatively, D is TRBD2 (6 bases). With 5 bases removed from V and 6 bases from J, the gap between germline ends came to 8 bases. The CDR3 consists of 11 residues. CDR1 is MNHEY, CDR2 SMNVEV, per germline (reference sequence). The CDR3 loop reads CASSQAGEQYF. As DNA, the CDR3 is TGTGCCAGCAGTCAAGCGGGCGAGCAGTACTTC.

The rearrangement links TRBV21-1 to TRBJ1-1; TRBD1, the table's D call, lacks a check against the DNA. TRBV21-1 is recorded as a pseudogene. The CDR3 extends over 15 amino acids. CDR3 region: CASSKEHVLNTEAFF. CDR3 nucleotide sequence: TGTGCCAGCAGCAAAGAACACGTACTGAACACTGAAGCTTTCTTT.

The chain carries TRBV30 and TRBJ1-2; D unresolved. The ends were cut back, 0 bases at V and 5 bases at J, with 4 bases in the middle. The germline CDR1 and CDR2 sequences are GTSNPN and SVGIG (reference sequence). This CDR3 region has 11 residues. The CDR3 coding sequence is TGTGCCTGGAGTGTACTTTATGGCTACACCTTC. This codes for CAWSVLYGYTF.

The chain carries TRBV18 and TRBJ2-7; a weak D match, TRBD1 (6 bases). Germline CDR1 and CDR2: KGHSH and LQKENI. The CDR3 extends over 14 amino acids. Trimming took 3 bases from V and 5 from J, leaving 14 bases between them. The CDR3 protein is CASSPQQGIHEQYF. CDR3 nucleotides: TGTGCCAGCTCACCCCAACAGGGTATCCACGAGCAGTACTTC.

V gene TRBV5-4 combines with J gene TRBJ1-1; the D is unclear. Between the trimmed V and J ends, which lost 2 bases and 4 bases, there was a span of 9 bases. The CDR3 covers 13 residues. The V gene's germline CDR1 is SGHNT and CDR2 YYREEE (reference sequence). The CDR3 DNA follows: TGTGCCAGCAGCTTCGGGGTAGCCACTGAAGCTTTCTTT. Amino acid sequence: CASSFGVATEAFF.

Of note for this clone: At one end, the junction sequence differs from germline, possibly due to a read error. The CDR3 sequence: CASTLGQGLSSEQYF. The CDR3 nucleotides are TGTGCCAGCACCTTGGGACAGGGTTTATCCTCCGAGCAGTACTTC. This chain uses TRBV2 with TRBJ2-7; 9 bases are a match to TRBD1. The CDR3 is made up of 15 amino acids. Germline V CDR1 and CDR2: SNHLY, FYNNEI.

The V gene is TRBV12-5, the J gene TRBJ2-1; no clear D. Germline V gene data show CDR1 as LGHNT and CDR2 as FRNRAP. The CDR3 has 14 amino acids. The V end lost 1 base, the J end lost 4 bases, and 8 bases lay between the germline ends. The CDR3 spells CASGLADRYNEQFF. The DNA for the CDR3 is TGTGCTAGTGGTTTGGCCGACCGTTACAATGAGCAGTTCTTC.